Following are 26 T cell receptor beta chains from one sample sequenced in a study of T cells in tumors after PD-1 blockade. Data came from immunoSEQ multiplex PCR; TCRdb stores just in-frame clones and leaves some out. The repertoire holds more than 50,000 clones, with around 74% as singletons. The specimen was PBMCs, collected after anti-PD-1 treatment. The receptors come from a human donor with basal cell carcinoma.

The J gene is TRBJ2-7, the V gene TRBV7-2; 12 bases agree with TRBD2. Germline values: CDR1 SGHTA, CDR2 FQGNSA. The CDR3 has 15 residues. The trim removed 5 bases at V and 2 bases at J, leaving 4 bases unmatched. CDR3 residues: CASSGGLAGTYEQYF. CDR3 coding DNA: TGTGCCAGCAGCGGAGGACTAGCGGGGACCTACGAGCAGTACTTC.

The J gene is TRBJ2-5, the V gene TRBV30; TRBD1 agrees at 8 bases. Germline values: CDR1 GTSNPN, CDR2 SVGIG (reference sequence). Trimming cost V 1 base and J 2 bases; bases outside gene matches: 6. There are 15 residues in the CDR3. The CDR3 loop is CAWSAQGGPQETQYF. In nucleotides, the CDR3 is TGTGCCTGGAGTGCACAGGGGGGCCCACAAGAGACCCAGTACTTC.

This chain joins TRBV29-1 and TRBJ2-7; TRBD2 matches 11 bases. This CDR3 has 16 residues. V lost 0 bases, J lost 4 bases, and 8 bases stayed unmatched. Germline V gives CDR1 SQVTM, CDR2 ANQGSEA. CDR3 sequence reads: CSVEDRTSGGLYEQYF. The CDR3, as DNA: TGCAGCGTTGAAGATCGTACTAGCGGGGGATTATACGAGCAGTACTTC.

The chain has TRBV11-3 and TRBJ1-1; 7 bases map to TRBD1. Germline V gene sequence: CDR1 SGHNT, CDR2 YENEEA. The junction had 4 bases not matched to a gene; V was cut back by 5 bases and J by 4 bases. The CDR3 consists of 13 residues. The CDR3 bases are TGTGCCAGCAGCCCGGACAGGACCACTGAAGCTTTCTTT. Translation: CASSPDRTTEAFF.

The genes are TRBV5-1 and TRBJ2-1; 10 nucleotides agree with TRBD1. CDR3 length: 15 residues. V gave up 4 bases and J gave up 8 bases; unmatched junction bases: 9. Per germline, CDR1 SGHRS and CDR2 YFSETQ. The CDR3 coding sequence is TGCGCCAGCAGCCTGCCATCTGGACAGGGGGATGAGCAGTTCTTC. Its protein product is CASSLPSGQGDEQFF. Supplemented by reference TRBV5-1 and TRBJ2-1, the full variable domain reads KAGVTQTPRYLIKTRGQQVTLSCSPISGHRSVSWYQQTPGQGLQFLFEYFSETQRNKGNFPGRFSGRQFSNSRSEMNVSTLELGDSALYLCASSLPSGQGDEQFFGPGTRLTVL.

By share, this clone counts as medium-sized. The chain uses TRBV6-1 and TRBJ1-1; 7 bases line up with TRBD1. V shed 3 bases, J shed 1 base, and the junction held 8 bases outside the gene matches. The CDR3 loop spans 16 amino acids. Germline lookup yields CDR1 MNHNS and CDR2 SASEGT. The CDR3 here is CASSEVTTGRNTEAFF. CDR3 coding DNA: TGTGCCAGCAGTGAGGTTACGACAGGGAGGAACACTGAAGCTTTCTTT.

The chain joins TRBV5-4 to TRBJ2-7, with a tentative D call TRBD2 (5 bases). This CDR3 comprises 15 residues. Germline assignment: CDR1 SGHNT and CDR2 YYREEE (reference sequence). V lost 1 base and J lost 3, with 14 bases in between. The CDR3 bases are TGTGCCAGCAGCTTGTTGGGAGACAATGGCTACGAGCAGTACTTC. This translates into CASSLLGDNGYEQYF.

V usage is TRBV4-2 and J usage is TRBJ2-7, with TRBD2 as a possible D gene (5 bases). Germline assignment: CDR1 LGHNA and CDR2 YNFKEQ. Trimming shortened V by 2 bases and J by 5 bases, and 13 bases separated the two germline ends. This CDR3 spans 14 amino acids. The CDR3 protein is CASSQFSGSNEQYF. CDR3 in DNA: TGTGCCAGCAGCCAATTCTCGGGGTCAAACGAGCAGTACTTC.

The chain uses TRBV12-3 or TRBV12-4 and TRBJ2-1, with D possibly matching TRBD1 (6 bases). V lost 3 bases and J lost 12, with 12 bases in between. The CDR3 has 12 amino acids. The CDR3 region has the DNA TGTGCCAGCAGTTTGGGGGCTACAGGGCAGTTCTTC. As protein: CASSLGATGQFF.

This rearrangement joins TRBV5-4 to TRBJ2-1; no clear D gene. The CDR3 consists of 14 residues. The germline V gene has CDR1 SGHNT and CDR2 YYREEE (reference sequence). The germline V and J ends were trimmed by 1 base and 7 bases, with 12 bases remaining between them. The CDR3 reads CASSLFRVGNEQFF. The CDR3 bases are TGTGCCAGCAGCTTGTTTAGAGTCGGGAATGAGCAGTTCTTC.

This chain connects TRBV9 to TRBJ2-2; D is unclear. Germline CDR1 reads SGDLS; CDR2 reads YYNGEE. Trimming removed 0 bases from V and 0 bases from J, with 9 bases in between. The CDR3 covers 16 residues. The CDR3 region is CASSVVQVPNTGELFF. CDR3 DNA: TGTGCCAGCAGCGTAGTCCAGGTCCCGAACACCGGGGAGCTGTTTTTT. The full variable domain, completed using reference TRBV9 and TRBJ2-2, is DSGVTQTPKHLITATGQRVTLRCSPRSGDLSVYWYQQSLDQGLQFLIQYYNGEERAKGNILERFSAQQFPDLHSELNLSSLELGDSALYFCASSVVQVPNTGELFFGEGSRLTVL.

This chain connects TRBV30 to TRBJ1-4, with a weak D call TRBD1 (5 bases). CDR3 length: 13 amino acids. Deletions cut 0 bases from V and 10 bases from J, with 12 bases between. Germline CDR1 and CDR2: GTSNPN and SVGIG (reference sequence). The CDR3 DNA sequence: TGTGCCTGGAGTGTGGCAGGCCAGGGAAAACTGTTTTTT. The encoded protein is CAWSVAGQGKLFF.

The chain is built from TRBV6-6 and TRBJ1-5, with 8 nucleotides matching TRBD1. This CDR3 is 15 amino acids long. Unmatched junction bases numbered 7, after V lost 2 bases and J lost 7 bases. From germline, CDR1 is MNHNY and CDR2 SVGAGI (reference sequence). For the CDR3, the DNA is TGTGCCAGCAGTTACCCAGGGGGCGCGGGACAGCCCCAGCATTTT. It codes for CASSYPGGAGQPQHF.

V is TRBV15 and J is TRBJ2-3; perhaps TRBD1 as D (6 bases). The CDR3 runs 15 residues. V was shortened by 3 bases and J by 0 bases, with 10 bases between the two germline ends. Germline CDR1 LNHNV, CDR2 YYDKDF (reference sequence). CDR3 residues: CATSRSDRSTDTQYF. CDR3 sequence (DNA): TGTGCCACCAGCAGGTCGGACAGAAGCACAGATACGCAGTATTTT.

CDR3 coding DNA: TGTGCCAGCAGCCCAGACCCTAGCACAGATACGCAGTATTTT. This codes for CASSPDPSTDTQYF. The V and J genes are TRBV6-1 and TRBJ2-3; D remains ambiguous. Trimming shortened V by 6 bases and J by 0 bases, and 10 bases separated the two germline ends. Germline lookup yields CDR1 MNHNS and CDR2 SASEGT. CDR3 length equals 14 residues.

The chain employs TRBV5-4 and TRBJ2-7; D is perhaps TRBD2 (7 bases). The V gene lost 2 bases and the J gene lost 3 bases, with 12 bases spanning the gap. Germline-derived CDR1 and CDR2 are SGHNT and YYREEE (reference sequence). CDR3 length: 14 residues. The DNA for the CDR3 is TGTGCCAGCAGCTTAGGGGGGGGGAACTACGAGCAGTACTTC. It specifies CASSLGGGNYEQYF.

This clone was detected once. The gene calls are TRBV20-1 and TRBJ2-6; D is uncertain. Germline V lookup: CDR1 DFQATT, CDR2 SNEGSKA (reference sequence). This CDR3 spans 14 amino acids. V was cut by 3 bases and J by 4 bases, with 10 bases left in between. CDR3 protein: CSASNPSGANVLTF. CDR3 nucleotide sequence: TGCAGTGCTAGTAACCCGTCCGGGGCCAACGTCCTGACTTTC.

This rearrangement joins TRBV3-1 (or the pseudogene TRBV3-2) to TRBJ2-3; D unresolved. Deletions cut 1 base from V and 5 bases from J, with 7 bases between. Germline V gene data show CDR1 as LGHDT and CDR2 as YNNKEL (reference sequence). The length of the CDR3 is 13 residues. The CDR3 region has the DNA TGTGCCAGCAGCCAAGGTATTGGAGATACGCAGTATTTT. Translation: CASSQGIGDTQYF.

Written as DNA, the CDR3 is TGTGCCAGCAGTAGGGAGGGGAATCAGCCCCAGCATTTT. It is translated as CASSREGNQPQHF. The chain recombines TRBV5-5 with TRBJ1-5, with a weak D call TRBD1 (5 bases). The germline gives CDR1 SGHKS, CDR2 YYEKEE (reference sequence). This CDR3 is 13 amino acids long. V gave up 5 bases and J gave up 4 bases, with 10 bases separating them.

The rearrangement uses TRBV7-9 and TRBJ2-7; TRBD2 matches at 11 bases. V trimming: 0 bases; J trimming: 2 bases; junction bases outside the gene matches: 3. The CDR3 sequence is 16 residues long. Germline V gives CDR1 SEHNR, CDR2 FQNEAQ (reference sequence). The CDR3 region has the DNA TGTGCCAGCAGCTTAGCGGGGACTAGCGGCACCTACGAGCAGTACTTC. Its protein is CASSLAGTSGTYEQYF.

The V and J genes are TRBV28 and TRBJ1-4; D might be TRBD1 (5 bases). This CDR3 is built from 14 residues. Germline V gene sequence: CDR1 MDHEN, CDR2 SYDVKM. The V and J ends lost 6 bases and 5 bases respectively, with 13 bases between them. The chain's CDR3 is CASSRQRGNEKLFF. CDR3 nucleotides: TGTGCCAGCAGCAGACAGCGAGGAAATGAAAAACTGTTTTTT.

This chain joins TRBV6-2 or TRBV6-3 and TRBJ1-5; 7 bases align to TRBD1. Germline-derived CDR1 and CDR2 are MNHEY and SVGEGT. The CDR3 has 15 residues. Trimming took 2 bases from V and 6 from J; bases not matched to a gene: 7. CDR3 sequence reads: CASSYEGAVSQPQHF. The CDR3 coding sequence is TGTGCCAGCAGTTACGAGGGGGCGGTCAGTCAGCCCCAGCATTTT.

The chain has TRBV5-4 and TRBJ2-3; the D is unclear. The CDR3 has 15 amino acids. V lost 3 bases and J 0 bases, leaving 11 bases between the germline ends. CDR1 SGHNT and CDR2 YYREEE come from the germline V gene (reference sequence). The DNA of the CDR3 is TGTGCCAGCAGCTCGGCAGCGACTAGCACAGATACGCAGTATTTT. It encodes CASSSAATSTDTQYF.

The gene calls are TRBV2 and TRBJ1-2; 8 bases match TRBD1. In germline, CDR1 is SNHLY, CDR2 FYNNEI. This CDR3 spans 14 amino acids. V gave up 5 bases and J gave up 8 bases; unmatched junction bases: 10. The DNA of the CDR3 is TGTGCCAGCAGTCCGGACAGGGAAGTGTGGGGCTACACCTTC. Translation gives CASSPDREVWGYTF.

This clone occurred once. The chain combines TRBV5-6 with TRBJ1-5; a possible D gene is TRBD1 (5 bases). Germline CDR1 is SGHDT and CDR2 is YYEEEE. Trimming removed 1 base from V and 1 base from J, with 9 bases in between. This CDR3 is built from 15 residues. CDR3 coding DNA: TGTGCCAGCAGCTTGTTTTGGGACAGCAATCAGCCCCAGCATTTT. It codes for CASSLFWDSNQPQHF. Combining the CDR3 with reference TRBV5-6 and TRBJ1-5 gives the whole variable domain DAGVTQSPTHLIKTRGQQVTLRCSPKSGHDTVSWYQQALGQGPQFIFQYYEEEERQRGNFPDRFSGHQFPNYSSELNVNALLLGDSALYLCASSLFWDSNQPQHFGDGTRLSIL.

This chain connects TRBV3-1 (or the pseudogene TRBV3-2) to TRBJ2-5; tentatively, D is TRBD1 (5 bases). Looked up from germline, CDR1 is LGHDT and CDR2 is YNNKEL (reference sequence). The V end lost 3 bases, the J end lost 4 bases, and 15 bases lay between the germline ends. This CDR3 has 15 residues. CDR3 sequence: CASSQNTGLRETQYF. The CDR3 DNA is TGTGCCAGCAGCCAGAATACAGGTTTGAGAGAGACCCAGTACTTC.